The next 3 T cell receptor beta chains were all read from a single sample in a study of cytomegalovirus exposure and HLA in healthy donors (dated by TCRdb to 2016 to 2017). The library came from the immunoSEQ multiplex PCR assay. For the multiplex PCR, a mixture combining 60 forward primers for TCR Vbeta segments and 13 reverse primers for TCR Jbeta segments was used. Held by TCRdb, this immuneACCESS table contains in-frame sequences only and omits some clones. Under half of the omission traces to an unresolved V gene where checked; the cause of the rest is unknown. The table for this sample lists about 100,000 clones; approximately 75% of them were counted only once. Under 2% of the sample lies in the top ten. The sequenced sample was PBMCs. The receptors shown here come from a woman aged 40 to 55 in good health and CMV-seronegative.

This chain uses TRBV2 with TRBJ1-5; D not resolved. The CDR3 has 14 amino acids. CDR1 is SNHLY, CDR2 FYNNEI, per germline. Trimming left V 8 bases short and J 0 bases short, with 11 bases between. CDR3: CASRSTNSNQPQHF. The DNA of the CDR3 is TGTGCCAGCCGCAGTACAAATAGCAATCAGCCCCAGCATTTT.

J is TRBJ2-1 and V is TRBV4-3, with 13 positions matching TRBD2. The CDR3 spans 18 residues. V was clipped by 1 base and J by 4 bases; unmatched bases: 7. Germline V gene data show CDR1 as LGHNA and CDR2 as YSLEER. The CDR3 here is CASSQVTSGGTNYNEQFF. The CDR3 DNA is TGCGCCAGCAGCCAAGTGACTAGCGGGGGGACTAATTACAATGAGCAGTTCTTC.

This chain connects TRBV30 to TRBJ2-5; 14 bases map to TRBD2. The ends lost 1 base at V and 7 bases at J; junction bases unmatched: 11. From germline, CDR1 is GTSNPN and CDR2 SVGIG (reference sequence). The CDR3 covers 17 residues. CDR3 in DNA: TGTGCCTGGAGTGCGGGACTAGCGGGAGTTTTTTTGATGACCCAGTACTTC. This gives the protein CAWSAGLAGVFLMTQYF.